This record looks at one TCR beta chain sequence and its context. These data originate in a study of blood T cell repertoires in COVID-19. Overall study context: Researchers got acute and convalescent COVID-19 samples from the United States, Italy and Spain. Nucleic acid was either cDNA or gDNA, and it came from T cells, B-cell-depleted T cells, or PBMCs.

With V trimmed by 5 bases and J by 4 bases, 7 bases remained unmatched. The CDR3 spans 14 residues. Germline V gene sequence: CDR1 SGHNT, CDR2 YENEEA. Methods used by the authors: Nucleated cell number was recorded as an estimate derived from reference gene primer amplification. The repertoire was sequenced with immunoSEQ multiplex PCR; TCRdb's copy has only in-frame clones and lacks some. The V and J calls and the clone size are those of that table, but D and trimming were determined from the DNA. In the table there are around 84,000 clones, 70% to 90% of which are singletons. The rearrangement joins TRBV11-3 to TRBJ1-2, with 7 nucleotides matching TRBD1. The receptor comes from a man older than 75 with active or convalescent COVID-19. The sample taken for sequencing was peripheral blood. The CDR3 region has the DNA TGTGCCAGCAGCGGAGGGACAGCCTTCTATGGCTACACCTTC. It translates to CASSGGTAFYGYTF.